These 6 T cell receptor beta chains originate from one sample sequenced in a study of early T cells in non-severe SARS-CoV-2 infection. Each CDR3 protein is one row after TCRdb ran MiXCR on the 5' RACE reads. The sample has tens of thousands of distinct CDR3 sequences, over 9.5% seen once. The sequenced sample was whole blood. These receptor sequences come from an adult who was a healthcare worker with PCR-confirmed SARS-CoV-2 infection or an uninfected control (not recorded which).

This chain connects TRBV29-1 to TRBJ2-4, with no clear D. The CDR3 covers 12 residues. Trimming removed 1 base at V and 2 bases at J, with 3 bases between. Looked up from germline, CDR1 is SQVTM and CDR2 is ANQGSEA. CDR3: CSVEATKNIQYF. The CDR3 DNA sequence: TGCAGCGTTGAAGCTACCAAAAACATTCAGTACTTC. Combining the CDR3 with reference TRBV29-1 and TRBJ2-4 gives the whole variable domain SAVISQKPSRDICQRGTSLTIQCQVDSQVTMMFWYRQQPGQSLTLIATANQGSEATYESGFVIDKFPISRPNLTFSTLTVSNMSPEDSSIYLCSVEATKNIQYFGAGTRLSVL.

There are a few counts of this clonotype. This chain links TRBV7-9 with TRBJ1-1; the D gene is possibly TRBD1 (5 bases). There are 14 residues in the CDR3. From germline, CDR1 is SEHNR and CDR2 FQNEAQ (reference sequence). Between the trimmed V and J ends, which lost 5 bases and 0 bases, there was a span of 10 bases. The CDR3 loop is CASSKGIMNTEAFF. The CDR3, as DNA: TGTGCCAGCAGCAAGGGGATAATGAACACTGAAGCTTTCTTT.

This chain joins TRBV20-1 and TRBJ2-1, with 11 positions matching TRBD2. This CDR3 contains 16 residues. V lost 0 bases to trimming and J lost 6 bases; unmatched junction nucleotides: 7. Germline values: CDR1 DFQATT, CDR2 SNEGSKA (reference sequence). The CDR3, as DNA: TGCAGTGCTAGAGATCCGGCTAGCGGGAGGCGCAATGAGCAGTTCTTC. It encodes CSARDPASGRRNEQFF.

This clonotype was recorded a few times. The CDR3 DNA follows: TGTGCCAGCAGTGAAAGTAACACCGGGGAGCTGTTTTTT. Amino acid sequence: CASSESNTGELFF. This sequence joins TRBV6-1 and TRBJ2-2; D remains ambiguous. CDR1 and CDR2 from the germline V gene are MNHNS and SASEGT. V lost 2 bases and J lost 2, with 3 bases in between. There are 13 residues in the CDR3.

This clonotype was recorded many times. The gene calls are TRBV7-9 and TRBJ2-7; D gene ambiguous. The CDR3 runs 12 residues. The V gene lost 0 bases and the J gene lost 3 bases, with 3 bases spanning the gap. CDR1 SEHNR and CDR2 FQNEAQ come from the germline V gene (reference sequence). This chain's CDR3 is CASSLADYEQYF. CDR3 nucleotides: TGTGCCAGCAGCTTAGCGGACTACGAGCAGTACTTC.

In this sample, this clonotype turned up many times. This chain connects TRBV6-4 to TRBJ2-2, with 7 bases aligning to TRBD2. V trimming: 2 bases; J trimming: 5 bases; junction bases outside the gene matches: 8. There are 16 residues in the CDR3. The V gene's germline CDR1 is MRHNA and CDR2 SNTAGT. In DNA form, the CDR3 reads TGTGCCAGCAGTGACACCGCGGGAGAGGGGACCGGGGAGCTGTTTTTT. Protein: CASSDTAGEGTGELFF.